This TCR beta chain originates from a study of shared clonotypes between healthy human individuals. For this clone: The antigen remains unidentified.

General study findings and limits: Larger estimated richness was generally seen in naive subsets than in memory subsets.

The CDR3 runs 16 residues. The germline V gene has CDR1 SGDLS and CDR2 YYNGEE. V was clipped by 1 base and J by 7 bases; unmatched bases: 7. Method: immunoSEQ multiplex PCR; TCRdb's copy keeps in-frame clones and lacks some. The data contain approximately 2.5 million clones, about 92% of them seen just once; the ten biggest clones take up more than 0.12%. V gene TRBV9 combines with J gene TRBJ2-1, with 11 positions matching TRBD2. The sequenced material came from naive CD4+ T cells sorted from blood. Subset here: CD45RA+ positively selected. The receptor comes from a man aged 18 to 30 in good health. The CDR3 reads CASSVNSGGAVNEQFF. The DNA for the CDR3 is TGTGCCAGCAGCGTAAATAGCGGGGGGGCGGTAAATGAGCAGTTCTTC.